These 29 T cell receptor beta chains originate from one sample sequenced in a study of blood T cell repertoires in COVID-19. Measured with immunoSEQ multiplex PCR; TCRdb has only the in-frame clones, and not every one. The top ten clones hold nearly 5% of a sample with under 300,000 clones, 82% of them seen once. The sample was peripheral blood. The receptors derive from an elderly woman with active or convalescent COVID-19.

The rearrangement uses TRBV7-6 and TRBJ2-7, with 8 bases matching TRBD2. The V gene end was trimmed by 1 base and the J gene end by 1 base; junction bases not matched to a gene: 3. Germline V gene lookup returns CDR1 SGHVS and CDR2 FNYEAQ. This CDR3 contains 15 residues. The DNA for the CDR3 is TGTGCCAGCAGCTTAGGGACTAGCCTTTCCTACGAGCAGTACTTC. As protein: CASSLGTSLSYEQYF.

This chain joins TRBV15 and TRBJ1-4, with a possible D match to TRBD1 (6 bases). V lost 2 bases and J lost 5, with 15 bases in between. Germline values: CDR1 LNHNV, CDR2 YYDKDF (reference sequence). This CDR3 region has 16 residues. The CDR3 is CATSRFWERGNEKLFF. CDR3 coding DNA: TGTGCCACCAGCAGATTTTGGGAAAGGGGGAATGAAAAACTGTTTTTT.

The chain is built from TRBV13 and TRBJ1-2, with D perhaps TRBD1 (5 bases). The CDR3 runs 17 residues. V was shortened by 2 bases and J by 6 bases, with 22 bases between the two germline ends. Germline V gives CDR1 PRHDT, CDR2 FYEKMQ (reference sequence). CDR3 sequence reads: CASSLRISGVGVDGYTF. The CDR3 bases are TGTGCCAGCAGCTTACGTATATCGGGGGTAGGGGTCGATGGCTACACCTTC.

The CDR3 DNA is TGTGCCAGCAGTGTAGAATCCGGGGGAGAGACCCAGTACTTC. Protein sequence: CASSVESGGETQYF. This chain joins TRBV2 and TRBJ2-5; possible D gene TRBD2, 6 bases. This CDR3 is built from 14 residues. V lost 4 bases to trimming and J lost 4 bases, with 13 bases between them. The germline gives CDR1 SNHLY, CDR2 FYNNEI. Full variable domain (missing parts from reference TRBV2 and TRBJ2-5): EPEVTQTPSHQVTQMGQEVILRCVPISNHLYFYWYRQILGQKVEFLVSFYNNEISEKSEIFDDQFSVERPDGSNFTLKIRSTKLEDSAMYFCASSVESGGETQYFGPGTRLLVL.

This clone was detected only once. The V call is TRBV4-1, the J call TRBJ2-1; 13 bases agree with TRBD2. The V segment lost 11 bases and the J segment 1 base; nucleotides outside the gene matches: 14. Germline lookup yields CDR1 MGHRA and CDR2 YSYEKL. CDR3 size: 18 residues. The CDR3 DNA sequence: TGCGCCCGCCGCCGACCCCTACTAGCGGGGGGGTCCTACAATGAGCAGTTCTTC. It specifies CARRRPLLAGGSYNEQFF.

The chain joins TRBV6-1 to TRBJ1-5; 11 bases are shared with TRBD1. Per germline, CDR1 MNHNS and CDR2 SASEGT. This CDR3 has 18 amino acids. Losses at the gene ends were 4 bases for V and 2 bases for J; bases not matched to a gene: 10. CDR3 in DNA: TGTGCCAGCAGTGCATCAAGGACAGGGGGCGAGGGCAATCAGCCCCAGCATTTT. Translating it yields CASSASRTGGEGNQPQHF.

The chain couples TRBV27 to TRBJ1-4; D perhaps matches TRBD1 (5 bases). The CDR3 is 14 residues long. V shed 6 bases and J shed 4 bases, with 12 bases lying between them. Germline V lookup: CDR1 MNHEY, CDR2 SMNVEV (reference sequence). The CDR3 coding sequence is TGTGCCAGCAGCGGACAAACCGGTAATGAAAAACTGTTTTTT. Encoded protein: CASSGQTGNEKLFF.

This chain connects TRBV24-1 to TRBJ2-1; 8 positions agree with TRBD2. Germline V gives CDR1 KGHDR, CDR2 SFDVKD. V shed 5 bases, J shed 4 bases, and the junction held 9 bases outside the gene matches. There are 16 residues in the CDR3. CDR3 amino acids: CATSVLSGAGYNEQFF. CDR3 nucleotides: TGTGCCACCAGTGTCCTTAGCGGGGCAGGGTACAATGAGCAGTTCTTC.

The chain uses TRBV28 and TRBJ2-1, with 8 bases matching TRBD2. The germline V gene encodes CDR1 MDHEN and CDR2 SYDVKM. The CDR3 extends over 15 amino acids. After removal of 7 bases from V and 0 bases from J, the junction contained 5 bases not matched to a gene. The CDR3 DNA sequence: TGTGCCAGCAATGTCCTAGCGGGCTCCTACAATGAGCAGTTCTTC. It is translated as CASNVLAGSYNEQFF.

The chain joins TRBV18 to TRBJ2-1, with 11 positions matching TRBD2. The CDR3 runs 16 residues. V shed 4 bases, J shed 8 bases, and the junction held 10 bases outside the gene matches. Germline V gene lookup returns CDR1 KGHSH and CDR2 LQKENI. CDR3 amino acids: CASSRQLAGVSYEQFF. The CDR3 DNA is TGTGCCAGCTCACGCCAACTAGCGGGGGTTAGCTATGAGCAGTTCTTC.

The chain couples TRBV10-2 to TRBJ2-7; 10 bases map to TRBD2. The CDR3 is 15 amino acids. J lost 8 bases, V lost 8 bases, and 15 bases had no gene match. From germline, CDR1 is WSHSY and CDR2 SAAADI. CDR3 sequence (DNA): TGCGCCAGCGGTACCAGGGCTAGCGGGAGAGGGCAGCAGTACTTC. This codes for CASGTRASGRGQQYF.

This clone has more than one count but fewer than ten. This chain joins TRBV20-1 and TRBJ1-6; 8 nucleotides match TRBD1. The trim removed 3 bases at V and 8 bases at J, leaving 9 bases unmatched. Germline V gene sequence: CDR1 DFQATT, CDR2 SNEGSKA (reference sequence). The CDR3 runs 15 residues. CDR3: CSASLQGVSDSPLHF. In DNA, the CDR3 is TGCAGTGCTAGTCTACAGGGGGTATCGGATTCACCCCTCCACTTT.

The rearrangement links TRBV12-3 or TRBV12-4 to TRBJ1-2; TRBD1 matches 9 bases. The J segment lost 9 bases and the V segment lost 5 bases, leaving 7 bases of the junction unmatched. CDR3 length: 13 residues. CDR3 sequence (DNA): TGTGCCAGCAGTATTGGACAGGGGTTGAGCTACACCTTC. Residues: CASSIGQGLSYTF.

V gene TRBV27 combines with J gene TRBJ2-1; maybe TRBD1 (6 bases). V lost 9 bases, J lost 11 bases, and 14 bases lay in between. CDR1 and CDR2 (germline): MNHEY, SMNVEV (reference sequence). This CDR3 spans 11 amino acids. The CDR3 spells CARYRVTKQFF. CDR3 DNA: TGTGCCAGATACAGGGTTACTAAGCAGTTCTTC.

The chain employs TRBV5-1 and TRBJ2-1; 10 bases agree with TRBD1. Germline CDR1 and CDR2: SGHRS and YFSETQ. This CDR3 has 16 residues. V lost 0 bases and J lost 3; bases outside the gene matches: 3. This chain's CDR3 is CASSLDDRGHYNEQFF. The CDR3 DNA reads as TGCGCCAGCAGCTTGGACGACAGGGGGCACTACAATGAGCAGTTCTTC.

The chain couples TRBV5-1 to TRBJ2-1; D might be TRBD1 (5 bases). The CDR3 totals 14 residues. V was clipped by 4 bases and J by 7 bases, with 15 bases between them. Germline-derived CDR1 and CDR2 are SGHRS and YFSETQ. CDR3 DNA sequence: TGCGCCAGCAGCGTTCAAGACTGGACAAATGAGCAGTTCTTC. This codes for CASSVQDWTNEQFF. Based on the CDR3 plus reference TRBV5-1 and TRBJ2-1, the full variable domain is KAGVTQTPRYLIKTRGQQVTLSCSPISGHRSVSWYQQTPGQGLQFLFEYFSETQRNKGNFPGRFSGRQFSNSRSEMNVSTLELGDSALYLCASSVQDWTNEQFFGPGTRLTVL.

In its sample, this clone was seen many times. The chain has TRBV12-3 or TRBV12-4 and TRBJ1-6; no clear D. Trimming took 3 bases from V and 10 from J, leaving 7 bases between them. CDR3 length equals 12 residues. This CDR3 reads CASSFGGSPLHF. The CDR3 bases are TGTGCCAGCAGTTTTGGAGGCTCACCCCTCCACTTT.

The chain uses TRBV5-6 and TRBJ1-2, with TRBD1 matching over 10 bases. The junction had 6 bases not matched to a gene; V was cut back by 4 bases and J by 3 bases. The CDR3 contains 15 residues. Germline lookup yields CDR1 SGHDT and CDR2 YYEEEE. CDR3 coding DNA: TGTGCCAGCAGCATAAGACAGGGGGCGTACTATGGCTACACCTTC. Its protein is CASSIRQGAYYGYTF.

This chain uses TRBV7-2 with TRBJ1-5; D is undetermined. Germline lookup yields CDR1 SGHTA and CDR2 FQGNSA. The CDR3 covers 15 residues. Trimming shortened V by 2 bases and J by 3 bases, and 11 bases separated the two germline ends. The CDR3 reads CASSLRPSVNQPQHF. Written as DNA, the CDR3 is TGTGCCAGCAGCTTACGTCCTTCAGTCAATCAGCCCCAGCATTTT.

The CDR3 DNA is TGTGCCAGTAGTTCCCAAACAGGGGGCTTGTGGAATCAGCCCCAGCATTTT. Protein product: CASSSQTGGLWNQPQHF. The V call is TRBV19, the J call TRBJ1-5; the match to TRBD1 covers 9 bases. V was clipped by 5 bases and J by 4 bases; unmatched bases: 12. Germline V gives CDR1 LNHDA, CDR2 SQIVND (reference sequence). CDR3 length: 17 residues.

The CDR3 sequence is CSVEDSGGGMDEQFF. CDR3 nucleotide sequence: TGCAGCGTTGAAGATTCTGGCGGGGGTATGGATGAGCAGTTCTTC. The chain is built from TRBV29-1 and TRBJ2-1; 7 bases are shared with TRBD2. Germline CDR1 reads SQVTM; CDR2 reads ANQGSEA. V lost 0 bases, J lost 8 bases, and 10 bases stayed unmatched. The length of the CDR3 is 15 residues.

The chain joins TRBV4-1 to TRBJ1-3; TRBD1 agrees at 7 bases. V lost 6 bases, J lost 4 bases, and 12 bases stayed unmatched. The germline V gene has CDR1 MGHRA and CDR2 YSYEKL. CDR3 length: 16 amino acids. In DNA, the CDR3 is TGCGCCAGCAGGTCGGCAGGGGGTATGAGAGGAAACACCATATATTTT. This gives the protein CASRSAGGMRGNTIYF.

The rearrangement links TRBV29-1 to TRBJ1-5; 7 bases line up with TRBD1. Germline CDR1 and CDR2: SQVTM and ANQGSEA. This CDR3 has 15 amino acids. The trim removed 5 bases at V and 0 bases at J, leaving 7 bases unmatched. CDR3 region: CSVSTQGFSNQPQHF. The CDR3 bases are TGCAGCGTTTCCACACAGGGGTTTAGCAATCAGCCCCAGCATTTT.

V and J are TRBV4-1 and TRBJ1-5; possible D gene TRBD1, 6 bases. With 0 bases removed from V and 4 bases from J, the gap between germline ends came to 7 bases. The length of the CDR3 is 14 residues. Germline CDR1 MGHRA, CDR2 YSYEKL. DNA for the CDR3: TGCGCCAGCAGCCAAGACAGGGGAAATCAGCCCCAGCATTTT. This sequence encodes CASSQDRGNQPQHF.

The V call is TRBV10-2, the J call TRBJ2-2; 7 bases line up with TRBD2. Losses at the gene ends were 1 base for V and 3 bases for J; bases not matched to a gene: 5. Per germline, CDR1 WSHSY and CDR2 SAAADI. The CDR3 extends over 16 amino acids. This CDR3 reads CASSEYGGSYTGELFF. The CDR3 coding sequence is TGCGCCAGCAGTGAGTACGGCGGGAGCTACACCGGGGAGCTGTTTTTT.

Here the CDR3 reads CASSARGRRGNTIYF. CDR3 coding DNA: TGTGCCAGTAGTGCCAGGGGGCGCCGAGGAAACACCATATATTTT. This rearrangement joins TRBV19 to TRBJ1-3, with TRBD1 matching over 8 bases. J was trimmed by 4 bases and V by 5 bases; bases with no gene match: 7. The CDR3 is 15 residues long. Germline CDR1 is LNHDA and CDR2 is SQIVND (reference sequence).

The chain employs TRBV28 and TRBJ2-7; 9 bases line up with TRBD1. Trimming removed 4 bases from V and 6 bases from J; junction bases left unmatched: 10. The CDR3 is made up of 15 amino acids. Germline V gives CDR1 MDHEN, CDR2 SYDVKM. The DNA of the CDR3 is TGTGCCAGCAGTTCGCCGGGACAGGGTAGGGGCGAGCAGTACTTC. Translated, it gives CASSSPGQGRGEQYF. The whole variable domain, filled in from reference TRBV28 and TRBJ2-7, reads DVKVTQSSRYLVKRTGEKVFLECVQDMDHENMFWYRQDPGLGLRLIYFSYDVKMKEKGDIPEGYSVSREKKERFSLILESASTNQTSMYLCASSSPGQGRGEQYFGPGTRLTVT.

The genes are TRBV6-2 or TRBV6-3 and TRBJ2-7; D is ambiguous. CDR1 is MNHEY and CDR2 is SVGEGT in the germline V gene. V was cut by 0 bases and J by 6 bases, with 15 bases left in between. The CDR3 covers 15 residues. This chain's CDR3 is CASSYSAPGLAEQYF. The CDR3 bases are TGTGCCAGCAGTTACTCGGCGCCGGGTCTGGCCGAGCAGTACTTC.

The chain links TRBV29-1 to TRBJ1-1, with TRBD1 matching over 7 bases. Germline V gene sequence: CDR1 SQVTM, CDR2 ANQGSEA. V lost 4 bases to trimming and J lost 1 base; unmatched junction nucleotides: 3. This CDR3 spans 13 amino acids. As DNA, the CDR3 is TGCAGCGTTGCGGGACAGCCGAACACTGAAGCTTTCTTT. Translation: CSVAGQPNTEAFF.